In its sample, the clone carrying this TCR beta chain was seen once. Germline V gives CDR1 MNHEY, CDR2 SVGAGI. The CDR3 is 14 residues long. V lost 5 bases to trimming and J lost 1 base; unmatched junction nucleotides: 3. Two negative PCRs, clearance, or symptom resolution were required of recovered Cohort 3 donors. The data stem from a study of blood T cell repertoires in COVID-19. Study context: PBMCs, B-cell-depleted T cells, or T cells provided the cDNA or gDNA that made up the material.

The assay was immunoSEQ multiplex PCR, and TCRdb's table has in-frame clones only and misses some. The sample consists of some 300,000 clones, 70% to 90% of them appearing once. The specimen was PBMCs or T cells enriched from blood (not recorded which). The TCR originated in a woman between 35 and 50 years old who had recovered from COVID-19. V usage is TRBV6-5 and J usage is TRBJ2-7; TRBD1 aligns across 9 bases. For the CDR3, the DNA is TGTGCCAGCAGTCCGACAGGGGGATCCTACGAGCAGTACTTC. Its translation is CASSPTGGSYEQYF.